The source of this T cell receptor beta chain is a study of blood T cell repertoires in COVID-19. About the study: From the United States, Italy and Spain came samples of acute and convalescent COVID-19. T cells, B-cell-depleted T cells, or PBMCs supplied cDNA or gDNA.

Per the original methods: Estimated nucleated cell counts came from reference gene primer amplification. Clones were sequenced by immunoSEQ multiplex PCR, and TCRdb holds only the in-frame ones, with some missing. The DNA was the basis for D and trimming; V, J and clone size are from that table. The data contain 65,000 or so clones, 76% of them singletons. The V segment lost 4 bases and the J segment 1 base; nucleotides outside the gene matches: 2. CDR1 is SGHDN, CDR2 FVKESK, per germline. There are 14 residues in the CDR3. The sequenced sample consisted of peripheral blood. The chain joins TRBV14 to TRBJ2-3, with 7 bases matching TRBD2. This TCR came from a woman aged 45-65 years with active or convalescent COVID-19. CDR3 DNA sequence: TGTGCCAGCAGCCGACTAGCAGGCACAGATACGCAGTATTTT. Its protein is CASSRLAGTDTQYF.